The 25 T cell receptor beta chains presented below share a single source sample, sequenced in a study of identical twins (TCRdb year 2016). Library prep was done by 5' RACE. Sequencing relied on an Illumina HiSeq 2000. Using fastp trimming at Q25 and MiXCR clonotype assembly, TCRdb reanalyzed the public sequencing data and kept in-frame beta chains. Each entry is one CDR3 protein sequence, shown with its most common DNA and genes. The table for this sample lists some 730,000 distinct CDR3 sequences; 15% to 20% of them were counted only once. Around 13% of the sample is held by the ten biggest clonotypes. The data also belong to a second study, concerning T cells expressing NK-cell markers.

The specimen sequenced was PBMCs. The source is a woman younger than 35 in good health.

This chain joins TRBV6-2 or TRBV6-3 and TRBJ2-1, with D possibly being TRBD1 or TRBD2 (6 bases each). The V end was cut by 6 bases, the J end by 5 bases, with 17 bases between. The CDR3 totals 15 residues. Germline-derived CDR1 and CDR2 are MNHEY and SVGEGT. The CDR3 nucleotides are TGTGCCAGCAGATTACCTTGGGGGGCCGACAATGAGCAGTTCTTC. This translates into CASRLPWGADNEQFF.

The chain carries TRBV12-3 or TRBV12-4 and TRBJ1-1; D perhaps matches TRBD1 (5 bases). CDR3 length: 13 amino acids. V dropped 8 bases and J dropped 5 bases, with 15 bases sitting between them. CDR3 nucleotides: TGTGCCAGCTCCCATGGGACTCGGACTGAAGCTTTCTTT. This codes for CASSHGTRTEAFF.

The chain employs TRBV5-1 and TRBJ2-1, with D unclear. Trimming pared 4 bases from V and 4 bases from J, leaving 12 bases between. The CDR3 consists of 14 residues. CDR1 is SGHRS, CDR2 YFSETQ, per germline. As DNA, the CDR3 is TGCGCCAGCAGCCCGTCCGGCGAATACAATGAGCAGTTCTTC. Protein: CASSPSGEYNEQFF. Drawing the rest from reference TRBV5-1 and TRBJ2-1, the complete variable domain is KAGVTQTPRYLIKTRGQQVTLSCSPISGHRSVSWYQQTPGQGLQFLFEYFSETQRNKGNFPGRFSGRQFSNSRSEMNVSTLELGDSALYLCASSPSGEYNEQFFGPGTRLTVL.

The chain is built from TRBV29-1 and TRBJ2-3; the D is unclear. The CDR3 runs to 13 residues. CDR1 SQVTM and CDR2 ANQGSEA come from the germline V gene. V lost 5 bases to trimming and J lost 4 bases, with 13 bases between them. The CDR3 nucleotides read TGCAGCGTTTCAAGGGTGTCCTCAGATACGCAGTATTTT. Amino acids: CSVSRVSSDTQYF.

This clonotype has more than one count but fewer than ten. The chain recombines TRBV28 with TRBJ2-7, with D possibly matching TRBD1 (5 bases). CDR1 MDHEN and CDR2 SYDVKM come from the germline V gene. V was pared by 5 bases and J by 6 bases, with 11 bases between. The CDR3 consists of 12 residues. The CDR3 here is CASSRQFSEQYF. CDR3 nucleotide sequence: TGTGCCAGCAGTCGACAGTTCAGCGAGCAGTACTTC. Together with reference TRBV28 and TRBJ2-7, the CDR3 gives the full variable domain: DVKVTQSSRYLVKRTGEKVFLECVQDMDHENMFWYRQDPGLGLRLIYFSYDVKMKEKGDIPEGYSVSREKKERFSLILESASTNQTSMYLCASSRQFSEQYFGPGTRLTVT.

This clonotype was seen a few times. This chain joins TRBV7-9 and TRBJ1-1; tentatively, D is TRBD1 (5 bases). Germline lookup yields CDR1 SEHNR and CDR2 FQNEAQ (reference sequence). The CDR3 length is 15 residues. With 5 bases removed from V and 1 base from J, the gap between germline ends came to 14 bases. CDR3 in DNA: TGTGCCAGCAGCAAAATCAGTACAGGGAACACTGAAGCTTTCTTT. Its protein product is CASSKISTGNTEAFF.

The chain joins TRBV5-1 to TRBJ2-5; the D gene is possibly TRBD2 (5 bases). Looked up from germline, CDR1 is SGHRS and CDR2 is YFSETQ. This CDR3 has 14 residues. V lost 2 bases, J lost 3 bases, and 11 bases lay in between. The CDR3 reads CASSFFGSEETQYF. DNA for the CDR3: TGCGCCAGCAGCTTTTTTGGGAGCGAAGAGACCCAGTACTTC.

The chain recombines TRBV18 with TRBJ2-4; no firm D call. Germline lookup yields CDR1 KGHSH and CDR2 LQKENI. V lost 10 bases and J 0 bases, leaving 13 bases between the germline ends. The CDR3 has 14 residues. CDR3 in amino acids: CATQHSLAKNIQYF. Written as DNA, the CDR3 is TGTGCCACCCAACACTCCCTAGCCAAAAACATTCAGTACTTC.

This clonotype appeared a few times. This chain uses TRBV20-1 with TRBJ2-1, with unresolved D. The CDR3 is made up of 16 amino acids. Germline values: CDR1 DFQATT, CDR2 SNEGSKA (reference sequence). Trimming removed 3 bases at V and 3 bases at J, with 18 bases between. The DNA for the CDR3 is TGCAGTGCTAGTCGAACCCTCGGCGGTGACTACAATGAGCAGTTCTTC. Protein sequence: CSASRTLGGDYNEQFF.

V is TRBV20-1 and J is TRBJ2-7; D ambiguous. The V gene's germline CDR1 is DFQATT and CDR2 SNEGSKA (reference sequence). The CDR3 is 12 residues long. Trimming stripped 6 bases from V and 2 bases from J, with 11 bases between. CDR3 region: CSAGAPAYEQYF. The CDR3 region has the DNA TGCAGTGCAGGTGCCCCGGCCTACGAGCAGTACTTC.

This clonotype was picked up a small number of times. The chain has TRBV5-1 and TRBJ2-1; D is unresolved. The germline gives CDR1 SGHRS, CDR2 YFSETQ. The CDR3 runs to 16 residues. Trimming took off 0 bases at V and 1 base at J, with 11 bases between the two ends. CDR3 amino acids: CASSLVVAGSYNEQFF. The DNA of the CDR3 is TGCGCCAGCAGCTTGGTCGTAGCTGGGTCCTACAATGAGCAGTTCTTC.

This clonotype was counted only a few times. The genes are TRBV6-1 and TRBJ1-5; TRBD1 matches 8 bases. After removal of 10 bases from V and 3 bases from J, the junction contained 14 bases not matched to a gene. The CDR3 contains 16 residues. CDR1 is MNHNS, CDR2 SASEGT, per germline. DNA of the CDR3: TGTGCCACCGAAATCGGACAGGGCCGATCCAATCAGCCCCAGCATTTT. This sequence encodes CATEIGQGRSNQPQHF.

This clonotype was detected only a few times. The V and J genes are TRBV27 and TRBJ2-1, with D possibly being TRBD1 (5 bases). The CDR3 is 14 residues long. The germline gives CDR1 MNHEY, CDR2 SMNVEV (reference sequence). Trimming left V 6 bases short and J 4 bases short, with 13 bases between. The DNA of the CDR3 is TGTGCCAGCAGCACAGGAGCCTTTTACAATGAGCAGTTCTTC. The encoded protein is CASSTGAFYNEQFF.

V gene TRBV12-3 or TRBV12-4 combines with J gene TRBJ1-1; D not resolved. V lost 5 bases, J lost 5 bases, and 9 bases lay in between. The CDR3 is made up of 12 amino acids. As DNA, the CDR3 is TGTGCCAGCAGTCCCCGGTGGACTGAAGCTTTCTTT. It codes for CASSPRWTEAFF.

This clonotype was seen only once. V gene TRBV20-1 combines with J gene TRBJ2-7, with 8 bases lining up with TRBD2. There are 15 residues in the CDR3. Germline lookup yields CDR1 DFQATT and CDR2 SNEGSKA (reference sequence). The trim removed 1 base at V and 2 bases at J, leaving 7 bases unmatched. This CDR3 is CSARAGLATTYEQYF. The DNA for the CDR3 is TGCAGTGCTAGAGCTGGACTAGCTACAACCTACGAGCAGTACTTC.

This chain uses TRBV20-1 with TRBJ2-7; D possibly corresponds to TRBD2 (6 bases). The CDR3 is 15 amino acids. CDR1 is DFQATT and CDR2 is SNEGSKA in the germline V gene (reference sequence). The ends were cut back, 0 bases at V and 4 bases at J, with 16 bases in the middle. CDR3 residues: CSARDRGEWGYEQYF. CDR3 coding DNA: TGCAGTGCTAGAGATCGCGGGGAGTGGGGTTACGAGCAGTACTTC.

The chain joins TRBV10-3 to TRBJ2-2, with a possible D match to TRBD2 (6 bases). The V gene lost 0 bases and the J gene lost 3 bases, with 11 bases spanning the gap. Germline CDR1 is ENHRY and CDR2 is SYGVKD. This CDR3 region has 16 residues. Written as DNA, the CDR3 is TGTGCCATCAGTGAGTCGGGGGGACCCGACACCGGGGAGCTGTTTTTT. Protein product: CAISESGGPDTGELFF.

This clonotype has ten or more counts. CDR3 region: CASSFGSNQPQHF. Here the CDR3 DNA reads TGTGCCAGCAGTTTTGGTTCAAATCAGCCCCAGCATTTT. The V gene is TRBV12-3 or TRBV12-4, the J gene TRBJ1-5, with no clear D. V was clipped by 3 bases and J by 4 bases, with 7 bases between them. The CDR3 totals 13 residues.

Only a few counts were recorded for this clonotype. The chain links TRBV20-1 to TRBJ2-2; D may correspond to TRBD1 or TRBD2 (5 bases each). Germline V gene sequence: CDR1 DFQATT, CDR2 SNEGSKA (reference sequence). The V end lost 2 bases, the J end lost 7 bases, and 11 bases lay between the germline ends. The CDR3 runs to 13 residues. CDR3 DNA sequence: TGCAGTGCTAGATTTGGGGCGGGCGGGGAGCTGTTTTTT. Amino acid sequence: CSARFGAGGELFF.

This clonotype was seen more than once but under ten times. The gene calls are TRBV7-9 and TRBJ1-1; perhaps TRBD1 as D (6 bases). The V gene lost 3 bases and the J gene lost 2 bases, with 16 bases spanning the gap. The germline V gene encodes CDR1 SEHNR and CDR2 FQNEAQ (reference sequence). The CDR3 extends over 16 amino acids. CDR3 nucleotide sequence: TGTGCCAGCAGCTTGGGGACACTCGTACGCAACACTGAAGCTTTCTTT. Amino acid sequence: CASSLGTLVRNTEAFF.

J is TRBJ1-4 and V is TRBV9; the match to TRBD1 covers 7 bases. This CDR3 has 15 amino acids. V lost 0 bases, J lost 8 bases, and 7 bases stayed unmatched. Germline values: CDR1 SGDLS, CDR2 YYNGEE. The CDR3: CASSVERGGVEKLFF. The CDR3 DNA reads as TGTGCCAGCAGCGTAGAACGAGGGGGCGTCGAAAAACTGTTTTTT.

This chain connects TRBV4-3 to TRBJ2-7; TRBD1 matches 9 bases. The V gene end was trimmed by 0 bases and the J gene end by 3 bases; junction bases not matched to a gene: 6. Germline V gene lookup returns CDR1 LGHNA and CDR2 YSLEER. This CDR3 has 16 residues. The CDR3 nucleotides read TGCGCCAGCAGCCAAGATGAGGGGACAGGGAGCTACGAGCAGTACTTC. This codes for CASSQDEGTGSYEQYF.

The V and J genes are TRBV11-2 and TRBJ2-1, with D perhaps matching TRBD2 (5 bases). CDR3 size: 14 residues. V lost 5 bases and J 4 bases, leaving 12 bases between the germline ends. CDR1 and CDR2 from the germline V gene are SGHAT and FQNNGV. The CDR3 coding sequence is TGTGCCAGCAGCCGAGGACTCGGATACAATGAGCAGTTCTTC. Its protein product is CASSRGLGYNEQFF.

This chain links TRBV7-2 with TRBJ2-1; 9 nucleotides line up with TRBD2. CDR1 and CDR2 from the germline V gene are SGHTA and FQGNSA. The CDR3 runs 16 residues. V gave up 6 bases and J gave up 12 bases; unmatched junction bases: 18. The CDR3 bases are TGTGCCAGCAGTCGGGGGGGGCTAGCGGGAATTGTACTGCAGTTCTTC. This encodes CASSRGGLAGIVLQFF.

This rearrangement joins TRBV2 to TRBJ2-7, with D uncertain. The CDR3 extends over 13 amino acids. The germline V gene has CDR1 SNHLY and CDR2 FYNNEI. Between the trimmed V and J ends, which lost 7 bases and 5 bases, there was a span of 15 bases. CDR3 in amino acids: CASTRQRTNEQYF. CDR3 DNA: TGTGCCAGCACCCGGCAGAGAACGAACGAGCAGTACTTC.